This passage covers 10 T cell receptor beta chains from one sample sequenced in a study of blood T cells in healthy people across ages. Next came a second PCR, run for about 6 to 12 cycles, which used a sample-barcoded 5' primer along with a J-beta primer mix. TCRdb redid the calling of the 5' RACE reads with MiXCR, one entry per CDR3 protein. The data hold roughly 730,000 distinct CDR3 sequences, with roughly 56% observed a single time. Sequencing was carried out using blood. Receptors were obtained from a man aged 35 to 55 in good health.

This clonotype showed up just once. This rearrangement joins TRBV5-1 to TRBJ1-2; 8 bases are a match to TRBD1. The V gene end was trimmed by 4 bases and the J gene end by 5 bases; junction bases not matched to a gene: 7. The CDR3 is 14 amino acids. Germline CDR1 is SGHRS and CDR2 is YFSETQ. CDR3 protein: CASSDGQGGYGYTF. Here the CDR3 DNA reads TGCGCCAGCAGCGACGGACAGGGTGGATATGGCTACACCTTC.

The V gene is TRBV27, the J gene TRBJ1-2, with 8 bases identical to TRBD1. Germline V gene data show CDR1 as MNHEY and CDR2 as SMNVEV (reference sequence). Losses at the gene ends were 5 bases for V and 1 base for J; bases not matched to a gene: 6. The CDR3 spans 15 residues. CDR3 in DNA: TGTGCCAGCAGTCCAAAACAGGGGGTTAACTATGGCTACACCTTC. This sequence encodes CASSPKQGVNYGYTF.

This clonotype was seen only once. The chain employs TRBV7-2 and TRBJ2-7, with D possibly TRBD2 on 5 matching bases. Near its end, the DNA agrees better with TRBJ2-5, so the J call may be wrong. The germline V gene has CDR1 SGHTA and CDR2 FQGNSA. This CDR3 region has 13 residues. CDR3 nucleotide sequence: TGTGCCAGCAGCTTAACTAGGCCTGCGACCCAGTACTTC. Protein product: CASSLTRPATQYF.

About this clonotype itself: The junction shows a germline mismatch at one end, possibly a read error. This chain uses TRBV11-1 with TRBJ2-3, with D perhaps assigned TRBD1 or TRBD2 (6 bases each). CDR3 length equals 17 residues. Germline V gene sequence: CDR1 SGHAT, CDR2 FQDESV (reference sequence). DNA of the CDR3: TGTGCCAGCAGCCCGCCCCTGGGGGCGGGGAGTACAGATACGCGGTATTTT. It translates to CASSPPLGAGSTDTRYF.

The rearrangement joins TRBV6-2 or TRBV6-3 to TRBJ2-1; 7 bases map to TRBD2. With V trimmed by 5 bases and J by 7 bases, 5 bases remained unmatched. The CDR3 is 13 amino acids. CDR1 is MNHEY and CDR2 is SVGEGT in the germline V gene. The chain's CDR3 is CASSRDYTNEQFF. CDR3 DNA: TGTGCCAGCAGTAGGGACTACACTAATGAGCAGTTCTTC.

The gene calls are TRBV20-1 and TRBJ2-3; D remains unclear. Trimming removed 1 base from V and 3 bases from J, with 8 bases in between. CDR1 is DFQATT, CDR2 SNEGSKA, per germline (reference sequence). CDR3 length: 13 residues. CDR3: CSARVPGTDTQYF. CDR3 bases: TGCAGTGCTAGAGTTCCCGGAACAGATACGCAGTATTTT.

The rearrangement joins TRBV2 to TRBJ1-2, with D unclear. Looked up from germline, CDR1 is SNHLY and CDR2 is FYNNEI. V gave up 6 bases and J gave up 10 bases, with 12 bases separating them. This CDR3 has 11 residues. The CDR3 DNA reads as TGTGCCAGCAGCCCCGGAGGTTTCTACACCTTC. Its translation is CASSPGGFYTF. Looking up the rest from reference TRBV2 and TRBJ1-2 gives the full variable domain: EPEVTQTPSHQVTQMGQEVILRCVPISNHLYFYWYRQILGQKVEFLVSFYNNEISEKSEIFDDQFSVERPDGSNFTLKIRSTKLEDSAMYFCASSPGGFYTFGSGTRLTVV.

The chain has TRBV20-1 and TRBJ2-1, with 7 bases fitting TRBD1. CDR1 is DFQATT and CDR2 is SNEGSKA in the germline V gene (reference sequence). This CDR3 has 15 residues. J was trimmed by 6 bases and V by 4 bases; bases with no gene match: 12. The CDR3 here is CSANHRGMGFNEQFF. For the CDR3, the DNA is TGCAGTGCTAATCACAGGGGAATGGGGTTCAATGAGCAGTTCTTC.

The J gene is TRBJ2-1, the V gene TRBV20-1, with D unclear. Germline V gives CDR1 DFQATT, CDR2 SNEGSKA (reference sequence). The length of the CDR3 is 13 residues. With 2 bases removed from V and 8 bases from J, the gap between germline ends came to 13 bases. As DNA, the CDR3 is TGCAGTGCTAGATCCCCCCATAGCCATGAGCAGTTCTTC. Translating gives CSARSPHSHEQFF.

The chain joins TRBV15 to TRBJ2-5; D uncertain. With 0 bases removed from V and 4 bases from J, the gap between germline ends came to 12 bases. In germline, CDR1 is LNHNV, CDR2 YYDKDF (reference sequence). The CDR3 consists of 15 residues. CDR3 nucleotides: TGTGCCACCAGCAGAGATCGGTCAGTGGTAGAGACCCAGTACTTC. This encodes CATSRDRSVVETQYF.